This TCR beta chain was recovered during a study of T cell changes during pregnancy in multiple sclerosis. TCRdb keeps only in-frame clones here, not all; method: immunoSEQ multiplex PCR. This sample carries 50,000 to 60,000 clones, more than 80% of them seen once, and the ten largest clones take 0.45% to 0.75%. Germline V CDR1 and CDR2: LGHNT, FRNRAP. This CDR3 region has 15 residues. V dropped 3 bases and J dropped 4 bases, with 15 bases sitting between them. This chain links TRBV12-5 with TRBJ1-2, with D perhaps TRBD1 (5 bases). Here the sequenced sample was CD4+ T cells from peripheral blood mononuclear cells, taken in the first trimester of pregnancy. This clonotype was sampled from a female donor with multiple sclerosis, enrolled in a pregnancy study. The CDR3 bases are TGTGCTAGTGGTTTCTCCGGGACCGGGGGCTATGGCTACACCTTC. This encodes CASGFSGTGGYGYTF. Supplemented by reference TRBV12-5 and TRBJ1-2, the full variable domain reads DARVTQTPRHKVTEMGQEVTMRCQPILGHNTVFWYRQTMMQGLELLAYFRNRAPLDDSGMPKDRFSAEMPDATLATLKIQPSEPRDSAVYFCASGFSGTGGYGYTFGSGTRLTVV.